This TCR beta chain came from a study of blood T cell repertoires in COVID-19. Study information: The cDNA or gDNA used as material had been derived from T cells, B-cell-depleted T cells, or PBMCs.

Germline lookup yields CDR1 SNHLY and CDR2 FYNNEI. The CDR3 has 15 residues. The V segment lost 4 bases and the J segment 1 base; nucleotides outside the gene matches: 2. Generated by immunoSEQ multiplex PCR, the TCRdb table keeps only in-frame clones and is missing some. The repertoire includes hundreds of thousands of clones, around 91% of them detected once, and 9.5% sits in the top ten. This TCR was sampled from a woman aged 35 to 49 who had recovered from COVID-19. The material sequenced was PBMCs or T cells enriched from blood (not recorded which). V usage is TRBV2 and J usage is TRBJ2-3; 10 positions agree with TRBD2. CDR3 amino acids: CASSVLAGGTDTQYF. CDR3 DNA: TGTGCCAGCAGTGTCCTAGCGGGAGGCACAGATACGCAGTATTTT.